These 18 T cell receptor beta chains came from one sample sequenced in a study of blood T cell repertoires in COVID-19. Libraries were prepared by immunoSEQ multiplex PCR; TCRdb keeps only in-frame clonotypes and omits some of them. This sample has 350,000 to 450,000 clones; 70% to 90% occur once, and the top ten carry 1.5% to 1.8%. What was sequenced was peripheral blood. These receptors originate from a woman in her thirties or forties with COVID-19, enrolled during active disease.

The chain couples TRBV5-4 to TRBJ2-7, with 7 positions matching TRBD1. Germline CDR1 and CDR2: SGHNT and YYREEE (reference sequence). The J segment lost 3 bases and the V segment lost 1 base, leaving 7 bases of the junction unmatched. This CDR3 spans 15 amino acids. The CDR3: CASSLFGRDSYEQYF. In nucleotides, the CDR3 is TGTGCCAGCAGCTTGTTTGGCAGGGACAGCTACGAGCAGTACTTC.

The chain uses TRBV5-6 and TRBJ1-5, with a weak D call TRBD1 (5 bases). Trimming cost V 5 bases and J 7 bases, with 22 bases left between them. The CDR3 is made up of 16 amino acids. Per germline, CDR1 SGHDT and CDR2 YYEEEE. In DNA form, the CDR3 reads TGTGCCAGCAGTTTTTACCAGGGTGAGTTGGGCCAGCCCCAGCATTTT. This gives the protein CASSFYQGELGQPQHF.

The chain carries TRBV6-5 and TRBJ1-1; D unresolved. The CDR3 contains 16 residues. With 4 bases removed from V and 1 base from J, the gap between germline ends came to 16 bases. Germline values: CDR1 MNHEY, CDR2 SVGAGI. In DNA, the CDR3 is TGTGCCAGCAGTTCACTCGGCGGGGAAGGGAACACTGAAGCTTTCTTT. Its translation: CASSSLGGEGNTEAFF.

The chain links TRBV19 to TRBJ1-2; D gene ambiguous. V dropped 1 base and J dropped 8 bases, with 17 bases sitting between them. The CDR3 runs 15 residues. From germline, CDR1 is LNHDA and CDR2 SQIVND (reference sequence). The CDR3 reads CASSIAGQALGGYTF. CDR3 nucleotides: TGTGCCAGTAGTATAGCAGGTCAGGCCTTAGGAGGCTACACCTTC.

The V and J genes are TRBV28 and TRBJ2-7, with 9 bases identical to TRBD1. V lost 5 bases and J lost 1; bases outside the gene matches: 9. The CDR3 spans 16 residues. Germline V gene lookup returns CDR1 MDHEN and CDR2 SYDVKM. The CDR3 region is CASSDLDRGRSYEQYF. In DNA form, the CDR3 reads TGTGCCAGCAGTGACCTGGACAGGGGACGGTCCTACGAGCAGTACTTC.

This clone was detected only a few times. V and J are TRBV12-3 or TRBV12-4 and TRBJ2-7, with D tentatively TRBD2 (5 bases). V was trimmed by 1 base and J by 6 bases, leaving 10 bases between them. CDR3 length: 13 amino acids. CDR3 in DNA: TGTGCCAGCAGTTTAGGGTCAGGAGGCGAGCAGTACTTC. Protein: CASSLGSGGEQYF.

CDR3 DNA sequence: TGTGCCAGCACTCAAAGGGGAGGGAATAATTCACCCCTCCACTTT. Residues: CASTQRGGNNSPLHF. This rearrangement joins TRBV6-5 to TRBJ1-6, with D tentatively TRBD1 (5 bases). In germline, CDR1 is MNHEY, CDR2 SVGAGI. This CDR3 is 15 amino acids long. V was shortened by 7 bases and J by 5 bases, with 15 bases between the two germline ends.

Points on this clone: Relative to the germline gene, one junction end is altered; a read error may explain this. The V call is TRBV7-7, the J call TRBJ2-5, with D maybe TRBD2 (5 bases). The CDR3 has 15 residues. The germline CDR1 and CDR2 sequences are SSHAT and FNYEAQ (reference sequence). The CDR3 reads CASSPNLRVGETQYF. For the CDR3, the DNA is TGTGCTAGCAGCCCAAACTTGAGGGTAGGGGAGACCCAGTACTTC.

This clone showed up just a few times. The chain has TRBV7-2 and TRBJ1-1, with TRBD1 identical over 7 bases. This CDR3 spans 14 amino acids. V was clipped by 5 bases and J by 10 bases; unmatched bases: 13. CDR1 is SGHTA, CDR2 FQGNSA, per germline. The CDR3 coding sequence is TGTGCCAGCAGCCCAGATGACAGGGTCTTAAGAGCTTTCTTT. It codes for CASSPDDRVLRAFF.

This clone occurred a few times. Sequence at one end of the junction differs from germline and may be a read error. The J gene is TRBJ2-7, the V gene TRBV27; D may be TRBD1 (5 bases). Germline V gene lookup returns CDR1 MNHEY and CDR2 SMNVEV (reference sequence). The CDR3 runs to 13 residues. CDR3 sequence reads: CASSSFSWTSQVF. As DNA, the CDR3 is TGTGCCAGCAGCTCTTTCAGTTGGACATCCCAGGTCTTC.

A single count supports this clone. This chain connects TRBV28 to TRBJ1-2; the match to TRBD1 covers 8 bases. Unmatched junction bases numbered 10, after V lost 6 bases and J lost 4 bases. The germline CDR1 and CDR2 sequences are MDHEN and SYDVKM. The CDR3 is 15 residues long. CDR3 sequence reads: CASRKTGEGRYGYTF. CDR3 DNA sequence: TGTGCCAGCAGGAAGACAGGGGAAGGGCGCTATGGCTACACCTTC.

The chain has TRBV12-3 or TRBV12-4 and TRBJ1-2; D is unresolved. This CDR3 is built from 10 residues. V was cut by 6 bases and J by 6 bases, with 5 bases left in between. CDR3 bases: TGTGCCAGCAGCTATCATGGCTACACCTTC. Amino acids: CASSYHGYTF.

This clone is a singleton in its sample. The J gene is TRBJ1-2, the V gene TRBV5-1; 8 positions match TRBD1. V trimming: 2 bases; J trimming: 6 bases; junction bases outside the gene matches: 6. Germline CDR1 is SGHRS and CDR2 is YFSETQ. The CDR3 covers 14 residues. DNA for the CDR3: TGCGCCAGCAGCTTTTCCTCAGGGGGCGATGGCTACACCTTC. Residues: CASSFSSGGDGYTF.

The chain recombines TRBV30 with TRBJ1-1; 8 bases map to TRBD1. The ends lost 2 bases at V and 4 bases at J; junction bases unmatched: 3. The germline CDR1 and CDR2 sequences are GTSNPN and SVGIG (reference sequence). This CDR3 comprises 13 residues. Here the CDR3 reads CAWSLQGATEAFF. The CDR3 region has the DNA TGTGCCTGGAGTCTGCAGGGGGCCACTGAAGCTTTCTTT.

The chain couples TRBV27 to TRBJ2-3; TRBD2 matches 11 bases. Per the germline V gene, CDR1 is MNHEY and CDR2 is SMNVEV (reference sequence). Trimming cost V 3 bases and J 3 bases; bases outside gene matches: 5. This CDR3 spans 16 amino acids. Written as DNA, the CDR3 is TGTGCCAGCAGTTTCCAGGGACTAGCGGCTACAGATACGCAGTATTTT. It specifies CASSFQGLAATDTQYF.

This clone was detected only once. The chain has TRBV24-1 and TRBJ1-1, with 8 bases lining up with TRBD1. V shed 5 bases and J 1 base; nucleotides not matched to a gene: 5. Germline V lookup: CDR1 KGHDR, CDR2 SFDVKD. This CDR3 has 15 amino acids. CDR3 DNA sequence: TGTGCCACCAGTGCGAGACAGGGGACGAACACTGAAGCTTTCTTT. Translation: CATSARQGTNTEAFF.

The V and J genes are TRBV27 and TRBJ1-5; unclear D gene. The CDR3 has 14 residues. With 0 bases removed from V and 1 base from J, the gap between germline ends came to 4 bases. The germline V gene has CDR1 MNHEY and CDR2 SMNVEV (reference sequence). The CDR3 bases are TGTGCCAGCAGTTTATCCACAAGCAATCAGCCCCAGCATTTT. Translating gives CASSLSTSNQPQHF.

This sequence joins TRBV9 and TRBJ2-7; 7 bases match TRBD1. Germline-derived CDR1 and CDR2 are SGDLS and YYNGEE. The CDR3 has 16 residues. With V trimmed by 1 base and J by 2 bases, 9 bases remained unmatched. As DNA, the CDR3 is TGTGCCAGCAGCGTATACCCCCAGGGGGACACCTACGAGCAGTACTTC. Translating gives CASSVYPQGDTYEQYF.